This T cell receptor (beta chain) was sequenced during a study of low-dose radiotherapy and immunotherapy resistance in tumors. About the research overall: Cohort 1 was given 0.5 Gy fractions every 2 weeks, 6.5 Gy in total. Intravenously given cyclophosphamide 200 mg/m2 followed a two-week schedule that placed each dose one day before radiation and immunotherapy.

Time point given: before trial treatment. This CDR3 region has 15 residues. Germline lookup yields CDR1 SGHTA and CDR2 FQGTGA. V lost 5 bases, J lost 1 base, and 14 bases lay in between. Primers used for first-strand cDNA, a TRAV- and TRBV-specific set, covered both alpha and beta chains. Amplification of TCRs used a constant-region primer and V-primer adapter for around 20 PCR cycles. TCRdb redid the calling of the reads with MiXCR, one entry per CDR3 protein. The profile shows approximately 70,000 distinct CDR3 sequences, around a third of them singletons. This clonotype was recorded many times. This sequence originates from a female donor with ovarian cancer. This chain connects TRBV7-3 to TRBJ1-1; no firm D call. The sequenced sample was PBMCs, obtained before treatment. CDR3 bases: TGTGCCAGCAGCCAGATGCCGGTCCCGAACACTGAAGCTTTCTTT. Translating gives CASSQMPVPNTEAFF. Full variable domain (rest looked up from reference TRBV7-3 and TRBJ1-1): GAGVSQTPSNKVTEKGKYVELRCDPISGHTALYWYRQSLGQGPEFLIYFQGTGAADDSGLPNDRFFAVRPEGSVSTLKIQRTERGDSAVYLCASSQMPVPNTEAFFGQGTRLTVV.